These T cell receptor beta chains were read from a single sample in a study of blood T cell repertoires in COVID-19. The method was immunoSEQ multiplex PCR; TCRdb's version includes in-frame clones alone and lacks a portion of them. This table holds about 430,000 clones, over 75% found once. Sequenced material: PBMCs or T cells enriched from blood (not recorded which). Receptors originate from a woman in her late teens or twenties who had been exposed to COVID-19. The CDR3 runs from the conserved cysteine through the conserved F or W. D genes are given only for firm matches. Clone size, where shown, is once, few, many, or a class for clones that have expanded.

j_call,v_call,clone_size,d_call,cdr3_aa,cdr3_nt
TRBJ2-5,TRBV19,.,TRBD1,CASSTGTGRGETQYF,TGTGCCAGTAGTACCGGGACAGGCCGGGGGGAGACCCAGTACTTC
TRBJ1-5,TRBV7-8,once,TRBD1,CASSFRQGWDQPQHF,TGTGCCAGCAGCTTTAGACAGGGTTGGGATCAGCCCCAGCATTTT
TRBJ1-5,TRBV15,.,.,CATSSPGGSAGNQPQHF,TGTGCCACCAGCAGCCCAGGTGGGTCGGCAGGCAATCAGCCCCAGCATTTT
TRBJ2-2,TRBV11-2,.,TRBD1,CASSLSGTGNTGELFF,TGTGCCAGCAGCCTCTCTGGGACAGGGAACACCGGGGAGCTGTTTTTT
TRBJ1-1,TRBV5-1,few,TRBD1,CASSFGQGKEGTEAFF,TGCGCCAGCAGCTTTGGACAGGGAAAGGAAGGCACTGAAGCTTTCTTT
TRBJ1-2,TRBV23-1,.,.,CASSQEPYGYTF,TGCGCCAGCAGTCAAGAGCCCTATGGCTACACCTTC
TRBJ2-7,TRBV19,.,TRBD1,CASSIGDRAYEQYF,TGTGCCAGTAGTATTGGTGACAGGGCCTACGAGCAGTACTTC
TRBJ2-2,TRBV29-1,.,.,CSVLRTGELFF,TGCAGCGTTCTGCGTACCGGGGAGCTGTTTTTT
TRBJ2-1,TRBV2,.,.,CASSEGPSLYNEQFF,TGTGCCAGCAGTGAAGGCCCGTCCCTATACAATGAGCAGTTCTTC
TRBJ1-1,TRBV6-1,.,TRBD1,CASSEPGTVPKGLNTEAFF,TGTGCCAGCAGTGAACCGGGGACAGTCCCAAAGGGCCTGAACACTGAAGCTTTCTTT
TRBJ2-7,TRBV2,.,TRBD2,CASMSAGGPYEQYF,TGTGCCAGCATGTCAGCGGGGGGGCCCTACGAGCAGTACTTC
TRBJ2-7,TRBV30,.,.,CAWSGGGIHNEQYF,TGTGCCTGGAGTGGAGGGGGAATTCACAACGAGCAGTACTTC
TRBJ2-3,TRBV5-1,.,.,CASSSSGTDTQYF,TGCGCCAGCAGCTCTAGCGGCACAGATACGCAGTATTTT
TRBJ2-3,TRBV18,.,TRBD2,CASSPVPGTSGSGSTDTQYF,TGTGCCAGCTCACCAGTCCCGGGTACTAGCGGGAGCGGGAGCACAGATACGCAGTATTTT
TRBJ1-6,TRBV5-1,.,TRBD1,CASSLAPGQGVNSPLHF,TGCGCCAGCAGCCTCGCCCCGGGACAGGGGGTTAATTCACCCCTCCACTTT
TRBJ1-6,TRBV27,few,.,CASTLRERNSPLHF,TGTGCCAGCACCCTCCGGGAGAGGAATTCACCCCTCCACTTT
TRBJ2-7,TRBV27,.,TRBD2,CASRKSGVYEQYF,TGTGCCAGCAGGAAAAGCGGGGTCTACGAGCAGTACTTC
TRBJ2-7,TRBV7-6,.,TRBD1,CASSQGKQGSPYEQYF,TGTGCCAGCAGCCAAGGGAAACAGGGGTCCCCCTACGAGCAGTACTTC
TRBJ2-1,TRBV4-1,once,TRBD2,CASSQDRRRGGPYNEQFF,TGCGCCAGCAGCCAAGATCGGAGGCGGGGGGGCCCCTACAATGAGCAGTTCTTC
TRBJ2-5,TRBV27,.,TRBD2,CASTEHGRVGVQETQYF,TGTGCCAGCACCGAACACGGGAGGGTCGGGGTCCAAGAGACCCAGTACTTC
TRBJ2-2,TRBV7-2,.,.,CASSLANPGTSGELFF,TGTGCCAGCAGCTTAGCTAATCCGGGGACTTCCGGGGAGCTGTTTTTT
TRBJ2-5,TRBV29-1,.,.,CSVERVRETQYF,TGCAGCGTTGAGAGGGTTCGAGAGACCCAGTACTTC
TRBJ1-2,TRBV7-2,.,.,CASSLGPQGNYGYTF,TGTGCCAGCAGCTTAGGCCCTCAGGGAAACTATGGCTACACCTTC
TRBJ1-1,TRBV4-3,once,.,CASSQGYAWNTEAFF,TGCGCCAGCAGCCAAGGCTACGCTTGGAACACTGAAGCTTTCTTT
TRBJ2-3,TRBV7-9,.,TRBD2,CASSRIPSGSITDTQYF,TGTGCCAGCAGCCGAATACCTAGCGGGAGCATCACAGATACGCAGTATTTT
TRBJ2-3,TRBV15,.,.,CATSSLPTGTDTQYF,TGTGCCACCAGCAGCCTACCGACAGGCACAGATACGCAGTATTTT
TRBJ2-1,TRBV7-2,.,TRBD2,CASSPRNSGGQTYNEQFF,TGTGCCAGCAGCCCTCGTAATAGCGGGGGGCAAACCTACAATGAGCAGTTCTTC
TRBJ2-1,TRBV15,.,TRBD1,CATSVDRGAGDEQFF,TGTGCCACCAGCGTGGACAGGGGGGCGGGCGATGAGCAGTTCTTC
TRBJ2-5,TRBV4-2,once,TRBD1,CASSQETGAGETQYF,TGTGCCAGCAGCCAAGAGACAGGGGCGGGGGAGACCCAGTACTTC
TRBJ2-3,TRBV19,.,TRBD2,CASSIGGTSGSTDTQYF,TGTGCCAGTAGTATCGGGGGGACTAGCGGGAGCACAGATACGCAGTATTTT
TRBJ1-2,TRBV18,.,.,CASSPQWGYTF,TGTGCCAGCTCCCCGCAGTGGGGCTACACCTTC
TRBJ2-2,TRBV7-3,.,.,CASSPGTSKAGELFF,TGTGCCAGCAGTCCCGGGACTTCCAAGGCCGGGGAGCTGTTTTTT
TRBJ1-1,TRBV6-5,.,TRBD1,CASSYWTGATEAFF,TGTGCCAGCAGTTACTGGACAGGGGCCACTGAAGCTTTCTTT
TRBJ2-1,TRBV18,.,.,CASSLSIGTSNEQFF,TGTGCCAGCTCATTGTCGATTGGGACTTCCAATGAGCAGTTCTTC
TRBJ2-1,TRBV19,.,TRBD2,CASSIGLAGVSEQFF,TGTGCCAGTAGTATCGGACTAGCGGGGGTCTCGGAGCAGTTCTTC
TRBJ2-7,TRBV28,few,.,CASSLLETDTYEQYF,TGTGCCAGCAGTTTACTGGAGACGGACACCTACGAGCAGTACTTC
TRBJ2-7,TRBV6-5,.,TRBD1,CASTETGLSYEQYF,TGTGCCAGCACAGAGACAGGGCTTTCCTACGAGCAGTACTTC
TRBJ2-7,TRBV6-6,.,.,CASSYRDRFPAYEQYF,TGTGCCAGCAGTTACCGCGACAGATTCCCAGCCTACGAGCAGTACTTC
TRBJ2-1,TRBV6-1,.,TRBD2,CASSEVSGTYNEQFF,TGTGCCAGCAGTGAAGTTAGCGGGACTTACAATGAGCAGTTCTTC
TRBJ2-1,TRBV11-3,.,TRBD2,CASSVRLAGGYNEQFF,TGTGCCAGCAGCGTTAGACTAGCGGGAGGATACAATGAGCAGTTCTTC
TRBJ1-5,TRBV6-1,.,.,CASSETHGAANQPQHF,TGTGCCAGCAGTGAAACTCATGGGGCGGCCAATCAGCCCCAGCATTTT